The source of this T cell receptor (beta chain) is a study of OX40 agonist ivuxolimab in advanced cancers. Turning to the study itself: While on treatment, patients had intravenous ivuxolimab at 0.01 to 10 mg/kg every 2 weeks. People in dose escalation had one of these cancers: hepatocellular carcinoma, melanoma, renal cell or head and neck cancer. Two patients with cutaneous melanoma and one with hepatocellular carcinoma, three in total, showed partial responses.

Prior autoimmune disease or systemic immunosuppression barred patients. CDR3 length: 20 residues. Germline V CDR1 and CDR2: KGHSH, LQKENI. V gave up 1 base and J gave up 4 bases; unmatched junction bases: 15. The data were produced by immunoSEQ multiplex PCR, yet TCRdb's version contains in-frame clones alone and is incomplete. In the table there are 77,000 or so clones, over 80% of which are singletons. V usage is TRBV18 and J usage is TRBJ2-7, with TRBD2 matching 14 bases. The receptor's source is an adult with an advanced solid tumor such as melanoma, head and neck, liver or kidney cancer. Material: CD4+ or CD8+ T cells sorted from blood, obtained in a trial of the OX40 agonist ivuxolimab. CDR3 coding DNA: TGTGCCAGCTCACCACGAGGACAGGGGGGACTAGCGGGAGTTCTTTACGAGCAGTACTTC. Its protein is CASSPRGQGGLAGVLYEQYF.